Presented here are 6 T cell receptor beta chains from one specimen sequenced in a study of blood T cell repertoires in COVID-19. Produced via immunoSEQ multiplex PCR; TCRdb's table is partial and in-frame only. The sample records 200,000 to 300,000 clones, around 90% being singletons. Sequencing input: peripheral blood. All receptors come from a person aged 18-35 years with COVID-19, enrolled during active disease.

This clone was counted only a few times. CDR3 in DNA: TGCGCCAGCAGCTTTGGACAGGGGGCTTATGAGCAGTTCTTC. Encoded protein: CASSFGQGAYEQFF. This chain uses TRBV5-1 with TRBJ2-1, with 11 bases lining up with TRBD1. The V segment lost 2 bases and the J segment 8 bases; nucleotides outside the gene matches: 3. Germline-derived CDR1 and CDR2 are SGHRS and YFSETQ. The CDR3 is made up of 14 amino acids.

The chain employs TRBV28 and TRBJ1-5, with D uncertain. Trimming removed 7 bases at V and 0 bases at J, with 7 bases between. The CDR3 is 13 residues long. Per germline, CDR1 MDHEN and CDR2 SYDVKM. Written as DNA, the CDR3 is TGTGCCAGCACCCTATTTAGCAATCAGCCCCAGCATTTT. Amino acids: CASTLFSNQPQHF.

The chain has TRBV5-1 and TRBJ1-1, with D uncertain. CDR1 SGHRS and CDR2 YFSETQ come from the germline V gene. The CDR3 consists of 14 residues. The V and J ends lost 0 bases and 1 base respectively, with 7 bases between them. The CDR3 loop is CASSLESPNTEAFF. DNA for the CDR3: TGCGCCAGCAGCTTGGAAAGCCCGAACACTGAAGCTTTCTTT.

V gene TRBV27 combines with J gene TRBJ2-2; 8 bases map to TRBD2. CDR1 is MNHEY and CDR2 is SMNVEV in the germline V gene (reference sequence). Germline trimming cut 6 bases from V and 4 bases from J; bases unmatched to any gene: 13. The length of the CDR3 is 17 residues. The CDR3 protein is CASSSFPTSDPTGELFF. DNA of the CDR3: TGTGCCAGCAGCTCTTTCCCGACTAGCGACCCCACCGGGGAGCTGTTTTTT.

The sample holds a few counts of this clone. The chain couples TRBV22-1 to TRBJ2-7; TRBD1, as called in the table, went unchecked against the DNA. TRBV22-1 is a documented pseudogene. The CDR3 is 16 amino acids. CDR3 nucleotide sequence: TGTCCTGGGAGCGCCCGGTGCGTTCCAGGGGGCTACGAGCAGTACTTC. It codes for CPGSARCVPGGYEQYF.

The chain joins TRBV7-9 to TRBJ1-3; no firm D call. The CDR3 runs to 13 residues. V lost 1 base and J lost 4, with 5 bases in between. Germline V gene sequence: CDR1 SEHNR, CDR2 FQNEAQ (reference sequence). CDR3 region: CASSLGVGNTIYF. CDR3 in DNA: TGTGCCAGCAGCTTAGGCGTCGGAAACACCATATATTTT. The complete variable domain, with remaining parts taken from reference TRBV7-9 and TRBJ1-3, reads DTGVSQNPRHKITKRGQNVTFRCDPISEHNRLYWYRQTLGQGPEFLTYFQNEAQLEKSRLLSDRFSAERPKGSFSTLEIQRTEQGDSAMYLCASSLGVGNTIYFGEGSWLTVV.